The 13 T cell receptor beta chains below all came from one sample that was sequenced in a study of shared clonotypes between healthy human individuals. The method was immunoSEQ multiplex PCR; TCRdb's version includes in-frame clones alone and lacks a portion of them. The sample has some 2,000,000 clones, about 95% seen once. Selected positively for CCR7 and CD45RO-negative, naive CD8 cells excluded terminally differentiated effector memory CD45RA+ cells. Sequencing input: naive CD8+ T cells sorted from blood. The source of these receptors is a man between 18 and 29 years old in good health.

As concerns this clone: At the DNA level, this CDR3 is encoded by other sequences in the same sample as well. J is TRBJ2-3 and V is TRBV11-2; 7 positions agree with TRBD1. The CDR3 extends over 14 amino acids. Germline CDR1 and CDR2: SGHAT and FQNNGV. Trimming removed 3 bases from V and 1 base from J; junction bases left unmatched: 1. CDR3 coding DNA: TGTGCCAGCAGCTTTGGGACAGGCACAGATACGCAGTATTTT. It translates to CASSFGTGTDTQYF.

This clone was seen only once. The J gene is TRBJ1-2, the V gene TRBV27; D gene ambiguous. This CDR3 spans 14 amino acids. CDR1 and CDR2 (germline): MNHEY, SMNVEV (reference sequence). Deletions cut 4 bases from V and 1 base from J, with 10 bases between. The CDR3 here is CASSYKGGNYGYTF. The CDR3 DNA reads TGTGCCAGCAGTTACAAGGGAGGTAACTATGGCTACACCTTC.

The genes are TRBV9 and TRBJ2-2; the D gene is possibly TRBD1 (8 bases). This CDR3 is 14 amino acids long. V lost 7 bases and J 5 bases, leaving 15 bases between the germline ends. The germline CDR1 and CDR2 sequences are SGDLS and YYNGEE. The chain's CDR3 is CASGTGGGTGELFF. The CDR3 DNA follows: TGTGCCAGCGGAACAGGGGGAGGGACCGGGGAGCTGTTTTTT. Full variable domain (outside the CDR3, taken from reference TRBV9 and TRBJ2-2): DSGVTQTPKHLITATGQRVTLRCSPRSGDLSVYWYQQSLDQGLQFLIQYYNGEERAKGNILERFSAQQFPDLHSELNLSSLELGDSALYFCASGTGGGTGELFFGEGSRLTVL.

The V call is TRBV9, the J call TRBJ1-4; unclear D gene. Germline CDR1 reads SGDLS; CDR2 reads YYNGEE. The V end was cut by 0 bases, the J end by 1 base, with 10 bases between. The CDR3 length is 16 residues. The CDR3 DNA is TGTGCCAGCAGCGTAGACAACGGGGTAACTAATGAAAAACTGTTTTTT. As protein: CASSVDNGVTNEKLFF.

The chain uses TRBV11-2 and TRBJ2-1; the match to TRBD2 covers 8 bases. The V gene end was trimmed by 1 base and the J gene end by 6 bases; junction bases not matched to a gene: 11. This CDR3 is built from 17 residues. Germline lookup yields CDR1 SGHAT and CDR2 FQNNGV. The CDR3 DNA follows: TGTGCCAGCAGCTTAGGAGGGAGCGGGGGCTTACTCAATGAGCAGTTCTTC. Protein: CASSLGGSGGLLNEQFF.

The table lists this clone with a count of one. This sample also contains other DNA sequences that code for the same CDR3. The chain couples TRBV7-2 to TRBJ2-7, with 10 bases fitting TRBD1. CDR3 length: 14 amino acids. Germline V gene sequence: CDR1 SGHTA, CDR2 FQGNSA. V was clipped by 5 bases and J by 4 bases; unmatched bases: 5. CDR3 region: CASSPWTGGYEQYF. CDR3 coding DNA: TGTGCCAGCAGCCCGTGGACAGGGGGGTACGAGCAGTACTTC.

The chain uses TRBV9 and TRBJ2-2, with 8 nucleotides matching TRBD2. Trimming cost V 2 bases and J 5 bases; bases outside gene matches: 5. This CDR3 has 15 residues. Germline V CDR1 and CDR2: SGDLS, YYNGEE. The CDR3 sequence: CASSVTGGYTGELFF. The CDR3 nucleotides read TGTGCCAGCAGCGTGACGGGAGGGTATACCGGGGAGCTGTTTTTT.

The rearrangement joins TRBV28 to TRBJ1-2; tentatively, D is TRBD1 (5 bases). CDR1 and CDR2 from the germline V gene are MDHEN and SYDVKM. V lost 6 bases to trimming and J lost 7 bases, with 18 bases between them. The CDR3 extends over 14 amino acids. The CDR3, as DNA: TGTGCCAGCAGCCTCCCGGGGGGTGGCGGTGGCTACACCTTC. Its protein is CASSLPGGGGGYTF.

Remarks on this clone: The identical CDR3 is also encoded by other nucleotide sequences in the sample. The V and J genes are TRBV5-1 and TRBJ2-3, with 7 bases fitting TRBD1. Germline V gene data show CDR1 as SGHRS and CDR2 as YFSETQ. Trimming at V came to 0 bases and at J to 1 base, leaving 2 bases not matched to a gene. This CDR3 contains 15 residues. The CDR3 here is CASSLGQGGTDTQYF. DNA for the CDR3: TGCGCCAGCAGCTTGGGACAGGGTGGCACAGATACGCAGTATTTT.

The chain has TRBV25-1 and TRBJ2-1; D is possibly TRBD1 (6 bases). The CDR3 extends over 13 amino acids. Germline V lookup: CDR1 MGHDK, CDR2 SYGVNS. Trimming removed 7 bases at V and 4 bases at J, with 11 bases between. The DNA for the CDR3 is TGTGCCAGCACGGACAGCAATTACAATGAGCAGTTCTTC. Encoded protein: CASTDSNYNEQFF. The full variable domain, with the rest looked up from reference TRBV25-1 and TRBJ2-1, is EADIYQTPRYLVIGTGKKITLECSQTMGHDKMYWYQQDPGMELHLIHYSYGVNSTEKGDLSSESTVSRIRTEHFPLTLESARPSHTSQYLCASTDSNYNEQFFGPGTRLTVL.

This chain connects TRBV7-2 to TRBJ1-1, with D unresolved. The V and J ends lost 3 bases and 2 bases respectively, with 7 bases between them. This CDR3 is built from 13 residues. Germline V gives CDR1 SGHTA, CDR2 FQGNSA. CDR3 protein: CASSFGPNTEAFF. The DNA for the CDR3 is TGTGCCAGCAGCTTTGGGCCTAACACTGAAGCTTTCTTT.

This chain links TRBV7-6 with TRBJ2-2, with D possibly being TRBD1 (6 bases). Germline CDR1 is SGHVS and CDR2 is FNYEAQ. The V end was cut by 4 bases, the J end by 4 bases, with 10 bases between. The CDR3 has 14 amino acids. In DNA, the CDR3 is TGTGCCAGCAGCTGGGGACACATCACCGGGGAGCTGTTTTTT. Translation: CASSWGHITGELFF.

V and J are TRBV4-3 and TRBJ2-1; possibly TRBD1 for D (6 bases). Trimming left V 1 base short and J 5 bases short, with 15 bases between. The CDR3 runs to 16 residues. The germline V gene encodes CDR1 LGHNA and CDR2 YSLEER. CDR3 bases: TGCGCCAGCAGCCAAGTTACAGGGATGGGCGACAATGAGCAGTTCTTC. Translated, it gives CASSQVTGMGDNEQFF.